A selection of T cell receptor beta chains follows, all from one sample in a study of early T cells in non-severe SARS-CoV-2 infection. TCRdb reanalysed the 5' RACE reads using MiXCR and keeps one entry per CDR3 protein. The sample includes about 50,000 distinct CDR3 sequences, roughly 6.2% of them seen just once. This sample comprised whole blood, obtained at baseline. These receptors were collected from an adult who was a healthcare worker with PCR-confirmed SARS-CoV-2 infection or an uninfected control (not recorded which). The CDR3 runs from the conserved cysteine through the conserved F or W. The size field is filled for only some rows; it gives once, few, many or a size class.

v_call	j_call	clone_size	cdr3_aa
TRBV3-2	TRBJ1-1	few	CASSQDPAGCEAFF
TRBV28	TRBJ2-7	NA	CASRRDSVSYEQYF
TRBV29-1	TRBJ2-7	few	CSVVDSGQLLRYF
TRBV10-3	TRBJ1-2	NA	CAISDSINYGYTF
TRBV9	TRBJ1-1	few	CASSFSGKNTEAFF
TRBV5-1	TRBJ1-1	few	CASSLSNSEAFF
TRBV28	TRBJ2-2	few	CASSSSSGKTGELFF
TRBV29-1	TRBJ2-3	few	CSVEGAADTQYF
TRBV28	TRBJ1-1	many	CASRGDRGTSEAFF
TRBV6-1	TRBJ2-3	many	CASAWRGVRLVDTQYF
TRBV6-5	TRBJ2-7	NA	CASSRQSSYEQYF
TRBV27	TRBJ2-5	few	CASRFKLASGETQYF
TRBV5-6	TRBJ1-4	NA	CTSSLIATNEKLFF
TRBV6-1	TRBJ1-5	NA	CASSLAQQVYQPQHF
TRBV20-1	TRBJ2-3	NA	CSALAQARADTQYF
TRBV5-1	TRBJ2-5	NA	CASRDRGKETQYF
TRBV6-2/TRBV6-3	TRBJ2-3	few	CASSYTYPGQVPTDTQYF
TRBV14	TRBJ2-1	medium-sized	CASSPWSGEQFF
TRBV6-1	TRBJ2-2	few	CASDRGNTGELFF
TRBV29-1	TRBJ2-5	NA	CSVRDRGKETQYF
TRBV2	TRBJ2-3	NA	CASSEAPGLAGEALDTQYF
TRBV6-2/TRBV6-3	TRBJ2-1	few	CASTGSRGRRPLSSYNEQFF
TRBV27	TRBJ1-2	many	CASWYGYTF
TRBV19	TRBJ2-1	many	CASSSGTSGEQFF
TRBV5-1	TRBJ2-6	few	CASSLTGKTGANVLTF
TRBV30	TRBJ1-1	few	CAWSRPGVRTEAFF
TRBV3-1	TRBJ2-4	many	CASSPDQRNIQYF
TRBV7-2	TRBJ2-7	many	CASSATGGSSYEQYF
TRBV23-1	TRBJ2-4	few	CASSQSRGSKNIQYF
TRBV6-6	TRBJ2-5	few	CASSYSGEGRKTQYF
TRBV20-1	TRBJ1-2	many	CSARGHPLDRGYIYGYTF
TRBV9	TRBJ2-1	many	CASSVATGENGEQFF
TRBV20-1	TRBJ2-1	many	CSASVDPPFVLFSYNEQFF
TRBV5-6	TRBJ2-6	few	CASSLNGLAPSGANVLTF
TRBV30	TRBJ1-6	many	CAQRLDRTNSPLHF
TRBV29-1	TRBJ2-5	few	CSVVGAGEETQYF
TRBV11-2	TRBJ2-5	NA	CASSLVGLKTPQETQYF
TRBV18	TRBJ2-3	few	CASSPPVPDTQYF
TRBV20-1	TRBJ1-5	NA	CSARVGTGSEPQHF
TRBV3-1	TRBJ2-1	many	CASSQVGQIYF